The 20 T cell receptor beta chains below come from one sample, sequenced in a study of blood T cell repertoires in COVID-19. Profiling relied on immunoSEQ multiplex PCR, and the TCRdb table lists in-frame clones only, not all of them. The sample yields hundreds of thousands of clones, 83% seen once. The sample taken for sequencing was peripheral blood. Receptors originate from a woman aged 70 to 79 with active or convalescent COVID-19.

This sequence joins TRBV18 and TRBJ1-1, with unresolved D. This CDR3 comprises 14 residues. Per germline, CDR1 KGHSH and CDR2 LQKENI. V was shortened by 0 bases and J by 4 bases, with 9 bases between the two germline ends. This CDR3 reads CASSPPSESTEAFF. CDR3 nucleotide sequence: TGTGCCAGCTCACCACCCTCCGAGAGCACTGAAGCTTTCTTT.

The chain employs TRBV25-1 and TRBJ1-2; D remains unclear. CDR1 is MGHDK and CDR2 is SYGVNS in the germline V gene. Trimming stripped 7 bases from V and 2 bases from J, with 11 bases between. The CDR3 has 13 amino acids. The CDR3 bases are TGTGCCAGCAAATGGGCTTCCAACTATGGCTACACCTTC. Its translation: CASKWASNYGYTF.

The chain is built from TRBV5-1 and TRBJ2-5; 8 nucleotides line up with TRBD1. V lost 6 bases to trimming and J lost 5 bases; unmatched junction nucleotides: 15. CDR3 length: 16 amino acids. Germline assignment: CDR1 SGHRS and CDR2 YFSETQ. The CDR3 here is CASNPFPSGGGETQYF. The CDR3 nucleotides read TGCGCCAGCAACCCGTTCCCGTCAGGGGGCGGGGAGACCCAGTACTTC.

This clone was seen only a few times. The same CDR3 also results from other DNA sequences found in this sample. The V gene is TRBV6-2 or TRBV6-3, the J gene TRBJ1-1, with TRBD1 matching 9 bases. The germline CDR1 and CDR2 sequences are MNHEY and SVGEGT. The CDR3 runs 17 residues. Trimming at V came to 6 bases and at J to 0 bases, leaving 11 bases not matched to a gene. CDR3 nucleotide sequence: TGTGCCAGCAGCCCTATTACAGGGGGCCGGATGAACACTGAAGCTTTCTTT. It codes for CASSPITGGRMNTEAFF.

This chain links TRBV6-5 with TRBJ2-2, with a possible D match to TRBD1 (6 bases). Germline CDR1 reads MNHEY; CDR2 reads SVGAGI. V lost 6 bases to trimming and J lost 9 bases, with 14 bases between them. This CDR3 is built from 13 residues. This chain's CDR3 is CASRPTGPRELFF. As DNA, the CDR3 is TGTGCCAGCAGACCGACAGGCCCACGGGAGCTGTTTTTT.

The chain recombines TRBV28 with TRBJ1-1, with D hard to call. V was pared by 0 bases and J by 7 bases, with 6 bases between. CDR3 length equals 12 residues. The germline V gene has CDR1 MDHEN and CDR2 SYDVKM. The CDR3 nucleotides read TGTGCCAGCAGTTTATGGGGCCTTGAAGCTTTCTTT. Translated, it gives CASSLWGLEAFF. Full variable domain (outside the CDR3, taken from reference TRBV28 and TRBJ1-1): DVKVTQSSRYLVKRTGEKVFLECVQDMDHENMFWYRQDPGLGLRLIYFSYDVKMKEKGDIPEGYSVSREKKERFSLILESASTNQTSMYLCASSLWGLEAFFGQGTRLTVV.

V gene TRBV2 combines with J gene TRBJ2-1; TRBD1 matches 10 bases. The length of the CDR3 is 13 residues. Trimming at V came to 5 bases and at J to 12 bases, leaving 7 bases not matched to a gene. The germline gives CDR1 SNHLY, CDR2 FYNNEI. In nucleotides, the CDR3 is TGTGCCAGCAGTACAGAGACAGGGGGCTGGCAGTTCTTC. Protein product: CASSTETGGWQFF.

The chain is built from TRBV28 and TRBJ2-7; 11 nucleotides line up with TRBD1. With V trimmed by 6 bases and J by 9 bases, 10 bases remained unmatched. The CDR3 consists of 14 residues. Germline CDR1 MDHEN, CDR2 SYDVKM. Here the CDR3 reads CASRAGTGGLSQYF. The CDR3 DNA reads as TGTGCCAGCAGGGCCGGGACAGGGGGTTTATCGCAGTACTTC. Filled out from reference TRBV28 and TRBJ2-7, the complete variable domain reads DVKVTQSSRYLVKRTGEKVFLECVQDMDHENMFWYRQDPGLGLRLIYFSYDVKMKEKGDIPEGYSVSREKKERFSLILESASTNQTSMYLCASRAGTGGLSQYFGPGTRLTVT.

V and J are TRBV21-1 and TRBJ2-3; the D call of TRBD2 is as the table states it, not checked on the DNA. TRBV21-1 is deemed a pseudogene. The CDR3 runs to 18 residues. CDR3 sequence reads: CASTLCGGTSGSADTQYF. Here the CDR3 DNA reads TGTGCCAGCACCCTCTGTGGGGGGACTAGCGGGAGCGCAGATACGCAGTATTTT.

This chain uses TRBV12-3 or TRBV12-4 with TRBJ2-7, with 8 bases identical to TRBD1. The CDR3 spans 13 residues. J gave up 6 bases and V 6 bases, and 7 bases lay outside the gene matches. CDR3 residues: CASSLGTGFEQYF. CDR3 coding DNA: TGTGCCAGCAGCCTCGGGACAGGCTTCGAGCAGTACTTC.

In its sample, this clone was seen a few times. V gene TRBV18 combines with J gene TRBJ1-1; D possibly corresponds to TRBD1 (5 bases). Germline loops: CDR1 KGHSH, CDR2 LQKENI. The length of the CDR3 is 12 residues. Deletions cut 8 bases from V and 7 bases from J, with 14 bases between. The DNA for the CDR3 is TGTGCCAGCCTAGCTGGGGGGGTTGAAGCTTTCTTT. Protein product: CASLAGGVEAFF.

Only one count was recorded for this clone. V is TRBV15 and J is TRBJ2-4; the D gene is possibly TRBD2 (6 bases). CDR3 length: 17 amino acids. Germline values: CDR1 LNHNV, CDR2 YYDKDF (reference sequence). The ends were cut back, 1 base at V and 3 bases at J, with 16 bases in the middle. CDR3 coding DNA: TGTGCCACCAGCAGAGCCACGGGGGTCTTAGTCAAAAACATTCAGTACTTC. Translated: CATSRATGVLVKNIQYF.

CDR3 nucleotides: TGTGCCAGCAGGAGGCGGGGGGGCTACGAGCAGTACTTC. Translated: CASRRRGGYEQYF. The rearrangement links TRBV28 to TRBJ2-7, with 9 bases aligning to TRBD2. With V trimmed by 6 bases and J by 3 bases, 3 bases remained unmatched. The CDR3 covers 13 residues. Germline V gives CDR1 MDHEN, CDR2 SYDVKM.

V is TRBV28 and J is TRBJ1-2; 7 nucleotides match TRBD1. Germline V CDR1 and CDR2: MDHEN, SYDVKM. The CDR3 is 16 amino acids. With V trimmed by 6 bases and J by 3 bases, 13 bases remained unmatched. The CDR3: CASRPTGVRNYYGYTF. CDR3 DNA: TGTGCCAGCAGACCTACAGGGGTGAGGAATTACTATGGCTACACCTTC.

The chain uses TRBV5-4 and TRBJ2-1, with 8 bases that match TRBD2. The J segment lost 3 bases and the V segment lost 4 bases, leaving 6 bases of the junction unmatched. The CDR3 spans 15 residues. CDR1 and CDR2 (germline): SGHNT, YYREEE (reference sequence). The CDR3 DNA reads as TGTGCCAGCAGCCCCGATCGGGGGGGCTACAATGAGCAGTTCTTC. Its protein product is CASSPDRGGYNEQFF.

This chain connects TRBV5-4 to TRBJ2-5; 8 bases fit TRBD2. The CDR3 is 14 residues long. The trim removed 3 bases at V and 2 bases at J, leaving 3 bases unmatched. Germline CDR1 reads SGHNT; CDR2 reads YYREEE (reference sequence). CDR3 residues: CASSSSGGQETQYF. In nucleotides, the CDR3 is TGTGCCAGCAGCTCCTCGGGGGGGCAAGAGACCCAGTACTTC.

The chain is built from TRBV25-1 and TRBJ1-2; the D is unclear. In germline, CDR1 is MGHDK, CDR2 SYGVNS. The CDR3 length is 13 residues. Trimming shortened V by 1 base and J by 9 bases, and 12 bases separated the two germline ends. The DNA of the CDR3 is TGTGCCAGCAGTGAATCTCCAGGAACCCGCTACACCTTC. It yields the protein CASSESPGTRYTF.

This clone is a singleton in its sample. The gene calls are TRBV6-4 and TRBJ1-5; the D is unclear. Trimming stripped 8 bases from V and 10 bases from J, with 18 bases between. Germline CDR1 is MRHNA and CDR2 is SNTAGT. This CDR3 has 13 residues. CDR3 nucleotide sequence: TGTGCCAGCGGAACAACAGCGGGTGCACCCCAGCATTTT. It specifies CASGTTAGAPQHF.

The chain is built from TRBV30 and TRBJ1-5; the D is unclear. This CDR3 has 16 residues. Germline V gene sequence: CDR1 GTSNPN, CDR2 SVGIG (reference sequence). V lost 0 bases to trimming and J lost 4 bases, with 16 bases between them. For the CDR3, the DNA is TGTGCCTGGAGTGTAGGGTGGGAGAGCCTTAATCAGCCCCAGCATTTT. Translated, it gives CAWSVGWESLNQPQHF.

This sequence joins TRBV28 and TRBJ1-2; 8 positions agree with TRBD1. Germline V gene lookup returns CDR1 MDHEN and CDR2 SYDVKM. The V gene end was trimmed by 6 bases and the J gene end by 5 bases; junction bases not matched to a gene: 8. The CDR3 is 14 residues long. The CDR3 spells CASSRRDRTYGYTF. Here the CDR3 DNA reads TGTGCCAGCAGCCGTCGGGACAGGACTTATGGCTACACCTTC.